This T cell receptor (beta chain) emerged from a study of cytomegalovirus exposure and HLA in healthy donors. Both 60 Vbeta primers and 13 Jbeta primers went into the PCR. The method was immunoSEQ multiplex PCR; TCRdb's version includes in-frame clones alone and lacks a portion of them. The table shows about 190,000 clones, with more than 75% occurring only once. The CDR3 spans 15 residues. Germline loops: CDR1 SGHRS, CDR2 YFSETQ. About this clone: An end of the junction does not agree with germline; a read error may underlie this.

The clonotype comes from a middle-aged man in good health and CMV-seropositive. The rearrangement uses TRBV5-1 and TRBJ2-1, with 7 bases matching TRBD1. The sequencing input was PBMCs. Here the CDR3 reads CASSNRQGIYNEQFF. In nucleotides, the CDR3 is TGTGCCAGCAGCAACCGACAGGGTATCTACAATGAGCAGTTCTTC.